Listed below are T cell receptor beta chains from one sample, sequenced in a study of Ad26.COV2.S vaccination and SARS-CoV-2 variants. Sequenced by immunoSEQ multiplex PCR; TCRdb stores in-frame clones only, minus some. The table shows 350,000 to 600,000 clones, with 70% to 90% occurring only once. The sample consisted of peripheral blood, taken in a trial of Ad26.COV2.S vaccine versus placebo. All receptors derive from a person aged 18-65 years who received the Ad26.COV2.S COVID-19 vaccine or a placebo. The CDR3 runs from the conserved cysteine through the conserved F or W. A D gene is named only where the DNA matches it firmly. Clone size is stated in some rows and not others, as once, few, many or a class when expanded.

d_call	clone_size	v_call	j_call	cdr3_nt	cdr3_aa
NA	NA	TRBV5-1	TRBJ1-4	TGCGCCAGCAGCTTGGCCTCGCCCACAACTAATGAAAAACTGTTTTTT	CASSLASPTTNEKLFF
TRBD1	NA	TRBV19	TRBJ2-6	TGTGCCAGTAGTATTCCAGGGGGCTCTGGGGCCAACGTCCTGACTTTC	CASSIPGGSGANVLTF
NA	NA	TRBV11-2	TRBJ2-1	TGTGCCAGCAGCTTAGATCTGCTGGATGAGCAGTTCTTC	CASSLDLLDEQFF
NA	NA	TRBV10-3	TRBJ1-1	TGTGCCATCAGTCGGGTGGGAGCTGAAGCTTTCTTT	CAISRVGAEAFF
NA	NA	TRBV28	TRBJ2-7	TGTGCCAGCAGCCAAGGTTTGGGGTACGAGCAGTACTTC	CASSQGLGYEQYF
NA	NA	TRBV7-6	TRBJ2-5	TGTGCCAGCAGCTTAGGGATCCGGGGGGAGACCCAGTACTTC	CASSLGIRGETQYF
NA	NA	TRBV6-5	TRBJ1-2	NA	CASSTSDGYGYTF
NA	NA	TRBV6-5	TRBJ1-1	TGTGCCACCAATTTCGGACTTGAAGCTTTCTTT	CATNFGLEAFF
NA	NA	TRBV19	TRBJ2-1	TGTGCCAGTAGCCATACTAGGTCCCGCAATGAGCAGTTCTTC	CASSHTRSRNEQFF
NA	NA	TRBV5-5	TRBJ1-4	TGTGCCAGCAGCTTGTTTGTCGGGCCGAGCATCAATGAAAAACTGTTTTTT	CASSLFVGPSINEKLFF
NA	NA	TRBV5-1	TRBJ1-1	TGCGCCAGCAGCTTGGCGGGACAAGAGAACACTGAAGCTTTCTTT	CASSLAGQENTEAFF
TRBD1	NA	TRBV6-1	TRBJ1-2	TGTGCCAGCAGTGAAGCGGGGACAGGGGTCTATGGCTACACCTTC	CASSEAGTGVYGYTF
NA	NA	TRBV11-2	TRBJ1-1	TGTGCCAGCAGCCCGGCCAGGGAGGAACCTTTCTTT	CASSPAREEPFF
TRBD1	NA	TRBV10-3	TRBJ1-1	TGTGCCATCAGTGAGTTCGGACAGGGGGGCACTGAAGCTTTCTTT	CAISEFGQGGTEAFF
NA	NA	TRBV30	TRBJ1-1	TGTGCCTGGAGTCCCCAAGGGCCTGAAGCTTTCTTT	CAWSPQGPEAFF
NA	NA	TRBV7-3	TRBJ2-3	TGTGCCAGCAGCTTAGCCTCGGGCTCGGGAGTGGCAGATACGCAGTATTTT	CASSLASGSGVADTQYF
NA	once	TRBV10-1	TRBJ2-7	TGCGCCAGCAGTGGGCCCGGCGAGCAGTACTTC	CASSGPGEQYF
TRBD1	NA	TRBV28	TRBJ2-7	TGTGCCAGCAGTTCCTCTGGGACAGGGGAAGTCGACGAGCAGTACTTC	CASSSSGTGEVDEQYF
TRBD2	NA	TRBV10-2	TRBJ2-3	TGCGCCAGCAGTGGGACTAGCGGGAGCGACAAAACTCTCTTCACAGATACGCAGTATTTT	CASSGTSGSDKTLFTDTQYF
NA	NA	TRBV27	TRBJ1-3	TGTGCCAGGGCGACAGGTGCCCTTGGAAACACCATATATTTT	CARATGALGNTIYF
NA	NA	TRBV7-9	TRBJ1-5	TGTGCCAGCAGCCAAGGGACGAAGGAGCCCCAGCATTTT	CASSQGTKEPQHF
NA	once	TRBV9	TRBJ1-4	TGTGCCAGCAGCCCCCAGTCAACTTTGGGTGAAAAACTGTTTTTT	CASSPQSTLGEKLFF
NA	NA	TRBV6-6	TRBJ2-7	TGTGCCAGCGGCAGGACCCCCTACGAGCAGTACTTC	CASGRTPYEQYF
NA	NA	TRBV27	TRBJ2-5	TGTGCCAGCAGTTTATCCAGGAGCCAAGAGACCCAGTACTTC	CASSLSRSQETQYF
NA	NA	TRBV7-9	TRBJ1-3	TGTGCCAGCACCTGGCCCAGAAGGGCTGGAAACACCATATATTTT	CASTWPRRAGNTIYF
NA	NA	TRBV18	TRBJ2-1	TGTGCCAGCTCACCGTCCGCCGGGGGCGCGTACCAGTACAATGAGCAGTTCTTC	CASSPSAGGAYQYNEQFF
NA	NA	TRBV9	TRBJ1-2	TGTGCCAGCAGCGTAGTGGGGGGACAACCTACATTC	CASSVVGGQPTF
NA	NA	TRBV6-4	TRBJ2-7	TGTGCCAGGAGCCTACGACAGTCCTACGAGCAGTACTTC	CARSLRQSYEQYF
NA	NA	TRBV2	TRBJ1-3	TGTGCCAGCAGTGCACAGGCGCTCTCTGGAAACACCATATATTTT	CASSAQALSGNTIYF
NA	NA	TRBV2	TRBJ1-2	TGTGCCAGCGGCCGGGGGGACTATGGCTACACCTTC	CASGRGDYGYTF
TRBD1	NA	TRBV27	TRBJ2-7	TGTGCCAGCAGTCTACCCCCTGGCACCGGGACAGAAACGTCCTACGAGCAGTACTTC	CASSLPPGTGTETSYEQYF
TRBD2	NA	TRBV28	TRBJ2-1	TGTGCCAGCACCGGAGCGGGAGCCCCAGGAGGCCATGAGCAGTTCTTC	CASTGAGAPGGHEQFF
TRBD1	NA	TRBV5-1	TRBJ1-2	TGCGCCAGCAGCTTGGCGGGGACAGGGACGTATGGCTACACCTTC	CASSLAGTGTYGYTF
NA	few	TRBV6-4	TRBJ2-3	TGTGCCAGCAGTGACTCCCGGACTCACACAGATACGCAGTATTTT	CASSDSRTHTDTQYF
TRBD1	NA	TRBV5-1	TRBJ1-2	TGCGCCAGCAGGGGGCCCGGGACAGGGTCCCTTCCCTACACCTTC	CASRGPGTGSLPYTF
NA	NA	TRBV7-8	TRBJ1-2	TGTGCCAGCAGCTCGCCAGGATTCGGCTACACCTTC	CASSSPGFGYTF
NA	NA	TRBV28	TRBJ2-7	TGTGCCAGCAGCCCTGATCCCGGGGGTGGAGAGCAGTACTTC	CASSPDPGGGEQYF